This T cell receptor beta chain originates from a study of shared clonotypes between healthy human individuals. The study, taken as a whole, reports: Sequencing depth was predicted to influence how clonotypes are shared among donors.

Here immunoSEQ multiplex PCR was the method, and the copy in TCRdb shows in-frame clones only, minus some. Among about 2 million clones listed, about 95% were seen once. For this clone: Its specificity is not known.

Trimming shortened V by 3 bases and J by 3 bases, and 8 bases separated the two germline ends. The CDR3 runs 13 residues. Germline V CDR1 and CDR2: ENHRY, SYGVKD. Naive CD8 isolation took CD45RO-negative cells positively selected for CCR7 and excluded terminally differentiated effector memory CD45RA+ cells. Among the donors, all were Caucasian adults who lived in Nashville, Tennessee. This sequence was found in a man aged 18 to 30 in good health. The V call is TRBV10-3, the J call TRBJ1-2, with D unclear. The specimen was naive CD8+ T cells sorted from blood. The CDR3 region is CAISEPVYYGYTF. In nucleotides, the CDR3 is TGTGCCATCAGTGAACCTGTGTACTATGGCTACACCTTC.